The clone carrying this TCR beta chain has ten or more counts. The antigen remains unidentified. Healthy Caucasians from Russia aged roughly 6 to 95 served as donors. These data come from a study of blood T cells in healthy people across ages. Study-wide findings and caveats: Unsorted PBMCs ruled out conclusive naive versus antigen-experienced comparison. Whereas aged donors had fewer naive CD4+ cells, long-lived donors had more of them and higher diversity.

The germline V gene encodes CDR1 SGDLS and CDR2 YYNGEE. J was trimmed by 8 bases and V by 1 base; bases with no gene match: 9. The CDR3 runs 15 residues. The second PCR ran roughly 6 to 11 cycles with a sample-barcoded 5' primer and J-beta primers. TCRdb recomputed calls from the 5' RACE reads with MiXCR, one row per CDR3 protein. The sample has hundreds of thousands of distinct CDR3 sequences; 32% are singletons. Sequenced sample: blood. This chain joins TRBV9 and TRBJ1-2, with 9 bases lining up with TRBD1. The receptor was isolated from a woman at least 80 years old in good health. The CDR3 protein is CASSVYTGTGKGYTF. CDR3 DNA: TGTGCCAGCAGCGTATATACCGGGACAGGGAAAGGCTACACCTTC.